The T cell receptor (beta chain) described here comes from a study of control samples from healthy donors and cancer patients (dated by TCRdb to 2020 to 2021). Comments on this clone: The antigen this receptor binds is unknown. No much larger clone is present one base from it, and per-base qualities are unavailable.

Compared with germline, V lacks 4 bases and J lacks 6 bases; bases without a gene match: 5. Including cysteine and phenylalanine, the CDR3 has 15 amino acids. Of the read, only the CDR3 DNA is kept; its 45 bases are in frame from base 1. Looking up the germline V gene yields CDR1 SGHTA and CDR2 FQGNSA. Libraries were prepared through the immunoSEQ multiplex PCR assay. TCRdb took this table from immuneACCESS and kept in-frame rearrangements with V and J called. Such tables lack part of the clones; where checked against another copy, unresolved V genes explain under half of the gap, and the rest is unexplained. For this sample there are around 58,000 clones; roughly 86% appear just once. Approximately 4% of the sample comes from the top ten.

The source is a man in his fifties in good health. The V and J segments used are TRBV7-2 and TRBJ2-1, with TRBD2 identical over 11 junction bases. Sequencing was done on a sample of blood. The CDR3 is CASSWVAGGGNEQFF. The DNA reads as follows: TGTGCCAGCAGCTGGGTAGCGGGAGGGGGCAATGAGCAGTTCTTC.